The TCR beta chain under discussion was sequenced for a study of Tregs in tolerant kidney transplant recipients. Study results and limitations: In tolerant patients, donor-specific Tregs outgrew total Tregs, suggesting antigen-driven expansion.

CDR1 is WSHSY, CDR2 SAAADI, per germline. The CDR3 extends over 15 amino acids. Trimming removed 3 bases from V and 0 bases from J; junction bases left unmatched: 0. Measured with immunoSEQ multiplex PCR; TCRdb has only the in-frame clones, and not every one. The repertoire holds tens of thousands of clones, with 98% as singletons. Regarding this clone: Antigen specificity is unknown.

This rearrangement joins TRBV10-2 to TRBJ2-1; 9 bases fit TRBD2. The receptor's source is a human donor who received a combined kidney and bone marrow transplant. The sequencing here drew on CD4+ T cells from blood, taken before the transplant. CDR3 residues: CASSDSGGSYNEQFF. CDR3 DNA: TGCGCCAGCAGTGATAGCGGGGGCTCCTACAATGAGCAGTTCTTC.